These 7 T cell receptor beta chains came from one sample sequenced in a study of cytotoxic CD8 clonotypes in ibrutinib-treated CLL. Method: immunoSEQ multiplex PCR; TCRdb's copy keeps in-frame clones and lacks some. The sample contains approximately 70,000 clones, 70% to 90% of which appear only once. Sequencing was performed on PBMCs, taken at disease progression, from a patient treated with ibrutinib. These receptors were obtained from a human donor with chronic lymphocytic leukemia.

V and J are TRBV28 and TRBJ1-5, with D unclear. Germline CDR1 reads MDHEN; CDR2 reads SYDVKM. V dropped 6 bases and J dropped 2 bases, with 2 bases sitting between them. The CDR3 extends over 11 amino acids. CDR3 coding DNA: TGTGCCAGCAGGGGCAATCAGCCCCAGCATTTT. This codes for CASRGNQPQHF.

CDR3 protein: CASSMGGRALYHEQYF. Written as DNA, the CDR3 is TGTGCCAGTAGTATGGGTGGGCGGGCCCTATATCACGAGCAGTACTTC. The chain couples TRBV19 to TRBJ2-7; TRBD2 is a possible D gene (5 bases). This CDR3 spans 16 amino acids. CDR1 LNHDA and CDR2 SQIVND come from the germline V gene (reference sequence). V was trimmed by 3 bases and J by 5 bases, leaving 20 bases between them.

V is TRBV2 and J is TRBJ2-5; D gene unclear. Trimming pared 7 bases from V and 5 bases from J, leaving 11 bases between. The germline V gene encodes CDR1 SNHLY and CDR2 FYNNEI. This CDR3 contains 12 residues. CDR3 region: CASKESGETQYF. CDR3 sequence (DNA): TGTGCCAGCAAGGAGTCCGGGGAGACCCAGTACTTC. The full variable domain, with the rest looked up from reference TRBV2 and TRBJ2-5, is EPEVTQTPSHQVTQMGQEVILRCVPISNHLYFYWYRQILGQKVEFLVSFYNNEISEKSEIFDDQFSVERPDGSNFTLKIRSTKLEDSAMYFCASKESGETQYFGPGTRLLVL.

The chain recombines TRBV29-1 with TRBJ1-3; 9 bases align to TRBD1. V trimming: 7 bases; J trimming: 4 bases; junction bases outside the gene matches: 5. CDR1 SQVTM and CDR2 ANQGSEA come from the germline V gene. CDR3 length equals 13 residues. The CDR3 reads CSGGDRAGNTIYF. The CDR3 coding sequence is TGCAGCGGGGGGGACAGGGCAGGAAACACCATATATTTT.

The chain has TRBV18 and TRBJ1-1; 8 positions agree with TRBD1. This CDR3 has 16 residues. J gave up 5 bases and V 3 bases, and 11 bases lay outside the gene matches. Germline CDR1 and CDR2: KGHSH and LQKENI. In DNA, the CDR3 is TGTGCCAGCTCACCTCCCTTTTTAAGGACAGGGACTGAAGCTTTCTTT. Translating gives CASSPPFLRTGTEAFF.

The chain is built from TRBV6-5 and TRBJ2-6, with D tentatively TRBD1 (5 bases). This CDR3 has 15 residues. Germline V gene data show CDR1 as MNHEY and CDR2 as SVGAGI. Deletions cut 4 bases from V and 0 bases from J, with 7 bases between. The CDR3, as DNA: TGTGCCAGCAGTTTAAGGGGCTCTGGGGCCAACGTCCTGACTTTC. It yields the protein CASSLRGSGANVLTF.

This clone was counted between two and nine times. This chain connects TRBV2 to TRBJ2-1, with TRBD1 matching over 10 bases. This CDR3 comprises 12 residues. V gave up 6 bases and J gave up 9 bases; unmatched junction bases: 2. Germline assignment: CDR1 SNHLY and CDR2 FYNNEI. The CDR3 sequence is CASRTGGREQFF. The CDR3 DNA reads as TGTGCCAGCAGGACAGGGGGCCGTGAGCAGTTCTTC.